This T cell receptor beta chain was identified during a study of regulatory T cells in long-lasting Graves disease (dated by TCRdb to the early 2020s). Describing the broader study: Patients with newly diagnosed Graves' disease had been on antithyroid drugs for under 3 months. Patients with persistent Graves' disease were compared with patients with newly diagnosed Graves' disease using TCR sequencing and RNA sequencing of peripheral blood. A total of some 35 samples underwent TCR sequencing, from some 13 patients with persistent Graves' disease and 20 or so patients with newly diagnosed Graves' disease. The study was registered as a clinical trial and conducted in China.

What the authors observed across the whole study: Peripheral blood alone was examined, since thyroid tissue, which constituted the primary lesion, could not be accessed. The authors noted that the small sample size was a limitation that may lower accuracy. Only the TCR beta chain was sequenced and analyzed. Patients with persistent disease shared more public clonotypes (roughly 2,900) than newly diagnosed patients did (966). Compared with newly diagnosed patients, patients with persistent Graves' disease had lower TCR Shannon entropy and fewer highly expanded clones, which suggests clonal expansion. Preferential use of TRBV28, TRBJ1-2 and TRBJ2-5 was observed in persistent disease, whereas TRBV20-1 and TRBJ2-1 were favored in newly diagnosed disease.

The sample's time point label, decoded: newly diagnosed GD, antithyroid drugs for less than 3 months. For both TCR sequencing and RNA sequencing, RNA was extracted from PBMCs using TRIzol. Graves' disease was diagnosed according to American Thyroid Association guidelines. Patients were recruited from an endocrinology department in Xi'an, China. From each patient, 8 to 10 milliliters of peripheral blood was collected into an EDTA anticoagulant tube. PBMCs were isolated by Ficoll Paque Plus density gradient separation without further T cell sorting. RNA quality was checked with an Agilent 2100 Bioanalyzer and agarose gel, and concentration with a NanoDrop 2000. V ends up 2 bases short and J 15 bases short, with an unmatched junction base count of 6. CDR1 is given as SGHTA and CDR2 as FQGTGA, both from the germline V gene. Counted from cysteine to phenylalanine, this CDR3 has 13 amino acids. This entry keeps only the CDR3 DNA: 39 bases, framed from base 1.

The library was prepared using multiplex PCR. Instrument on record: Illumina HiSeq 4000. CDR3 regions were amplified by Arm-PCR with iRepertoire HTBI primers to construct TCR beta libraries. Before sequencing, the PCR products underwent gel purification. Per the original workflow: Gene usage analysis of CDR3 amino acid clonotypes used the 62 TRBV and some 15 TRBJ segments found across samples. COPE and FqMerger were used to merge the filtered high-quality paired reads into contigs. Contigs were aligned with BLAST to IMGT TRBV, TRBD and TRBJ reference genes, and CDR3 was defined per IMGT. Clonotypes above 0.1% frequency were classified as highly expanded clones. Shannon entropy was used to measure repertoire diversity, and the Gini coefficient was used to measure V-J evenness. Public clonotypes were defined as clonotypes shared by more than one individual. TCRdb reprocessing: public reads trimmed at Q25 with fastp, clones called with MiXCR, in-frame beta chains kept. Identical CDR3 proteins give one entry, which carries the most common genes and DNA. The V and J calls were not made by the authors but by TCRdb's processing. This sample is represented by 400,000 to 550,000 distinct CDR3 sequences; more than 12% of them were singletons. Jointly, the top ten make up over 15% of the sample.

This clonotype has a handful of counts. Its antigen remains undetermined. Base-call qualities are not available, and no considerably larger clone is one nucleotide away. This sample also belongs to another study, concerning T cells in Graves' hyperthyroidism and ophthalmopathy. The other study reports the following: Stable Graves' hyperthyroidism was defined as the absence of progression to ophthalmopathy over 18 months of follow-up. The hyperthyroidism patients were between 18 and 65 years old and newly diagnosed, with a disease duration of less than 2 months. The study excluded patients with uncontrolled infections, other autoimmune diseases, pregnancy or lactation. Clinical symptoms, serum thyroxine and TRAb, thyroid ultrasound, and orbital computed tomography formed the basis for the diagnoses. The first round of RT-PCR for the TCR CDR3 was performed with the HTBI primer set and the Qiagen OneStep RT-PCR kit. Most expanded thyroid clonotypes (frequency above 0.001) were also detected in blood, suggesting blood repertoires may reflect thyroid immune responses. Ophthalmopathy was separated from stable hyperthyroidism by a 13 V-J signature model, with approximately 89% sensitivity and about 81% specificity obtained in cross-validation and 80%/75% obtained in testing. During validation, the model predicted progression to ophthalmopathy a median of around 6 months ahead of onset, with almost 71% sensitivity and 72.22% specificity. TCR V-J signatures able to tell the groups apart were searched for in a discovery cohort of 100 or so patients, of whom over 40 had Graves' ophthalmopathy and about 55 had stable Graves' hyperthyroidism. Prospective prediction of ophthalmopathy was tested in an independent validation cohort consisting of some 19 hyperthyroidism patients and around 17 patients who later progressed to ophthalmopathy. For training and testing, the 95 to 100 patients in the discovery cohort were randomly divided in a 7:3 ratio. The study also compared thyroid tissue and blood T-cell repertoires from about six Graves' hyperthyroidism patients. Following sampling, methimazole starting at 30 mg daily was given to hyperthyroidism patients, and high-dose intravenous methylprednisolone was given to ophthalmopathy patients. Libraries were constructed in a second round of multiplex PCR, after which size selection and purification were performed. Libraries were sequenced paired-end with 100 bp reads on an Illumina HiSeq2000. Raw data were processed with SOAPnuke, discarding reads with adapters, uncalled bases, mean Phred below 15, or no exact constant-primer or identifier match. High-quality paired reads were merged with COPE v1.2.5, and unique nucleotide sequences were defined as clonotypes. Clonotypes were aligned to IMGT TRBV, TRBD and TRBJ reference segments using MiTCR v1.1. Analysis was restricted to V-J combinations with a frequency above 0.0001, which covered 99% to 99.2% of repertoires. The TCS score was defined as the ratio of F50 (clonal expansion) to E x V (chaos), calculated using BLOSUM62-based TCRdist between CDR3 peptides within each V-J. Welch's t-statistics and random forest reduced fewer than 550 V-J features to 10 to 15, which were used in a naive Bayes classifier (R e1071). No statistical method was used to set the sample size in advance, and investigators knew the group allocation. TCR Vbeta CDR3 sequencing of 140 or so peripheral blood samples (over 40 ophthalmopathy, 75 to 85 hyperthyroidism and some 17 progressor patients) is reported in the paper.

The chain links TRBV7-3 with TRBJ2-1, and 11 bases in between align with TRBD2. The source of this sequence is a woman aged 25 to 39 with Graves disease. Donor details come from another sample of the same person, matched by shared clones. Sequenced here: peripheral blood mononuclear cells (PBMCs), sampled at new diagnosis, from a patient treated with antithyroid drugs. The DNA sequence is given as TGTGCCAGCAGCTTAGAAACTAGCGGGAGACTGTTCTTC. Translation gives CASSLETSGRLFF.